The present TCR beta chain was sequenced within a study of blood T cells in healthy people across ages. Trimming left V 5 bases short and J 8 bases short, with 18 bases between. There are 15 residues in the CDR3. Germline V gene lookup returns CDR1 MNHEY and CDR2 SMNVEV (reference sequence). The use of a sample-barcoded 5' primer and a J-beta primer mix characterized a second PCR of about 6 to 12 cycles. Unique molecular identifiers of 12 random nucleotides labeled each cDNA. Each sample provided no less than 2.5 million CDR3-containing paired-end reads. TCRdb re-called the 5' RACE reads through MiXCR, storing one row per CDR3 protein. The profile shows approximately 1,000,000 distinct CDR3 sequences, under 45% of them singletons. Regarding the study as a whole: Diversity figures derived from one million T cells were judged to underestimate the true value.

Concerning this clonotype: Its target is unknown.

Specimen: blood. The V call is TRBV27, the J call TRBJ1-4; a possible D gene is TRBD1 (6 bases). The sequence came from a woman aged 55-70 years in good health. The CDR3 sequence is CASSPTGRMNEKLFF. In DNA, the CDR3 is TGTGCCAGCAGTCCCACAGGGAGGATGAACGAAAAACTGTTTTTT.